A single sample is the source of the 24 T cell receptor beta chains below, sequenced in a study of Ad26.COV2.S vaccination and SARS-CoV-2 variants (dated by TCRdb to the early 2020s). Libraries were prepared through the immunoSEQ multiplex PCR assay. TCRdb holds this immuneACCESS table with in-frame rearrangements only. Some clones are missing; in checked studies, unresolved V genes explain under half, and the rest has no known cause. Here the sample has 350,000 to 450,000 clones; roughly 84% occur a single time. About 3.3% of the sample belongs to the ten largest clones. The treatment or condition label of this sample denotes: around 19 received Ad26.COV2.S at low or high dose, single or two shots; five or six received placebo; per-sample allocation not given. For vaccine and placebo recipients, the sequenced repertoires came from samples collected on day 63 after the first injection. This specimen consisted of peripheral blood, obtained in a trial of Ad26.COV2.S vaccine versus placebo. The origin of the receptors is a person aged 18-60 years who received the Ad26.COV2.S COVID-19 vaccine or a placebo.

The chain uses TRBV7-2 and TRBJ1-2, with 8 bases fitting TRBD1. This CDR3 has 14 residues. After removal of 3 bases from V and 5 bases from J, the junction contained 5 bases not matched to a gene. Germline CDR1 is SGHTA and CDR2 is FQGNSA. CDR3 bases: TGTGCCAGCAGCTTGGACAGGGCTGGGTATGGCTACACCTTC. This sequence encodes CASSLDRAGYGYTF.

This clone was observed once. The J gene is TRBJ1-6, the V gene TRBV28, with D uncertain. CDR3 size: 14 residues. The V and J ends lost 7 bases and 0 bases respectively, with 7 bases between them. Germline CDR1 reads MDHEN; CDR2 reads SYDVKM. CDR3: CASTVRSYNSPLHF. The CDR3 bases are TGTGCCAGCACGGTTCGCTCCTATAATTCACCCCTCCACTTT.

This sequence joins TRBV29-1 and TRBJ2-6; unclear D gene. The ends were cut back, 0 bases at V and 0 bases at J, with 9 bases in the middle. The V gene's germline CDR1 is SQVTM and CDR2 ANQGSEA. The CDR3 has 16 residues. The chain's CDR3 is CSVEDRSYSGANVLTF. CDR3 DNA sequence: TGCAGCGTTGAAGATCGCTCCTACTCTGGGGCCAACGTCCTGACTTTC.

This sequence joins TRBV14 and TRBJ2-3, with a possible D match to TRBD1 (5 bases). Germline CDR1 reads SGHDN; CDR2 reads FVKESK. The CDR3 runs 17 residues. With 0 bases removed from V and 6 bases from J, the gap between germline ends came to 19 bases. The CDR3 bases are TGTGCCAGCAGCCAAGATCTCTCAGGGCCCCTTAGGGATACGCAGTATTTT. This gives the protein CASSQDLSGPLRDTQYF.

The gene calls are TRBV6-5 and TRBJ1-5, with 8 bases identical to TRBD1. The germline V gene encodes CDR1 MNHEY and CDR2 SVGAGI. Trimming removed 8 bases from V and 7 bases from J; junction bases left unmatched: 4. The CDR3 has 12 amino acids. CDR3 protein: CASHRGGQPQHF. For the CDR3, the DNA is TGTGCCAGCCACAGGGGGGGACAGCCCCAGCATTTT.

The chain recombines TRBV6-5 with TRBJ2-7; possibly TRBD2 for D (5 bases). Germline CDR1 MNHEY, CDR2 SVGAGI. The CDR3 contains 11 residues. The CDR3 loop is CGVTNSYEQYF. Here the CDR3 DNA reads TGTGGGGTGACTAACTCCTACGAGCAGTACTTC.

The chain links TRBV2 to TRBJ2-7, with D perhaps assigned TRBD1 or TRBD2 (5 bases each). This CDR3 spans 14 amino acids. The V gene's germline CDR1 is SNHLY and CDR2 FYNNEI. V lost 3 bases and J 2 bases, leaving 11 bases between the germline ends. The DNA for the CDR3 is TGTGCCAGCAGTGAGCAGGGAGTAACCTACGAGCAGTACTTC. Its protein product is CASSEQGVTYEQYF.

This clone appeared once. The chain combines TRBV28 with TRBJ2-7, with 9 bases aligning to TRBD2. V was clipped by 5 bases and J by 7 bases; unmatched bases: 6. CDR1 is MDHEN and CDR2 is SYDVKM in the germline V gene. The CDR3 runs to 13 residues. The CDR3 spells CASSPGLALEQYF. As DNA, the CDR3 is TGTGCCAGCAGTCCGGGACTAGCACTTGAGCAGTACTTC.

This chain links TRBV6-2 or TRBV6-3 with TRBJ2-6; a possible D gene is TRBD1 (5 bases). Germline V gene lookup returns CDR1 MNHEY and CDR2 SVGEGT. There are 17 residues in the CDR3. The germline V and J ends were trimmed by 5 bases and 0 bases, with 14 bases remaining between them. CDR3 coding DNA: TGTGCCAGCAGTAAGCAGGGATCCCGCTCTGGGGCCAACGTCCTGACTTTC. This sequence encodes CASSKQGSRSGANVLTF.

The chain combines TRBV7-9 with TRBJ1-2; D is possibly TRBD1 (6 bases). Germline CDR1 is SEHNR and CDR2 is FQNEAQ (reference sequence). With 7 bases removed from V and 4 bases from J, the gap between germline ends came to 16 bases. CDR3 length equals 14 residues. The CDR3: CASTPYREGYGYTF. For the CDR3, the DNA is TGTGCCAGCACCCCCTACAGGGAAGGCTATGGCTACACCTTC.

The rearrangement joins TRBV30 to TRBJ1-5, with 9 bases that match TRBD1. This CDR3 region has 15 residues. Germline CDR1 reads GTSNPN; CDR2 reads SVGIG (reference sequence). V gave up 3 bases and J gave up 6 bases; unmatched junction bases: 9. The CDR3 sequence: CAWSAGTGGVQPQHF. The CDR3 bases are TGTGCCTGGAGCGCCGGAACAGGGGGCGTTCAGCCCCAGCATTTT. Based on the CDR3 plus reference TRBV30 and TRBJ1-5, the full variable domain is SQTIHQWPATLVQPVGSPLSLECTVEGTSNPNLYWYRQAAGRGLQLLFYSVGIGQISSEVPQNLSASRPQDRQFILSSKKLLLSDSGFYLCAWSAGTGGVQPQHFGDGTRLSIL.

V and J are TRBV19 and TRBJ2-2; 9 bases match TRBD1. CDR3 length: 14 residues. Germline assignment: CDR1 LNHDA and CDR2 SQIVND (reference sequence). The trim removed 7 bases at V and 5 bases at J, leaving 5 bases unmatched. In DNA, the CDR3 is TGTGCCAGTATTGGGACAGGGCGAACCGGGGAGCTGTTTTTT. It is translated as CASIGTGRTGELFF.

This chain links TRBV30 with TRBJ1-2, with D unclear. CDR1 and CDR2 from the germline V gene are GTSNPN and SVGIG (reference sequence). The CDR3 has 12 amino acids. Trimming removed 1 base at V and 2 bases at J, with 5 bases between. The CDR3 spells CAWSDTNYGYTF. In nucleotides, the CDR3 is TGTGCCTGGAGTGACACCAACTATGGCTACACCTTC.

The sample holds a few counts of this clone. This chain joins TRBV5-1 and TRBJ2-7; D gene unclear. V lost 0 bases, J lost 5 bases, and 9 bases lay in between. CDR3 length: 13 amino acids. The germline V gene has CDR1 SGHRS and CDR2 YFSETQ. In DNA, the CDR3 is TGCGCCAGCAGCTTGGCCCCCGGAAACGAGCAGTACTTC. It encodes CASSLAPGNEQYF.

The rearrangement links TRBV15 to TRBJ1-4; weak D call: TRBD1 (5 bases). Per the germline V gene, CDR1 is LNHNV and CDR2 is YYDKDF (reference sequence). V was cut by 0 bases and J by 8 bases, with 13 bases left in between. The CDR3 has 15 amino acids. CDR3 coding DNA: TGTGCCACCAGCAGAGATCTTGGGGGTGGCGAAAAACTGTTTTTT. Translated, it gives CATSRDLGGGEKLFF.

The CDR3 protein is CASSYIGGLSFEETQYF. Written as DNA, the CDR3 is TGTGCCAGCAGTTACATCGGGGGCCTGAGTTTCGAAGAGACCCAGTACTTC. The chain recombines TRBV6-2 or TRBV6-3 with TRBJ2-5; D is tentatively TRBD1 or TRBD2 (6 bases each). The CDR3 totals 17 residues. The ends were cut back, 2 bases at V and 3 bases at J, with 19 bases in the middle. Germline assignment: CDR1 MNHEY and CDR2 SVGEGT.

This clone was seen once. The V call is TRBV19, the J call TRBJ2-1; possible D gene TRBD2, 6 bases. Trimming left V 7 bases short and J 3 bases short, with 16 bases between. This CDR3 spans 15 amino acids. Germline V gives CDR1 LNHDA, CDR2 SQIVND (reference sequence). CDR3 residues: CASKASSDYYNEQFF. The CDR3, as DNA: TGTGCCAGTAAGGCTTCTAGCGATTACTACAATGAGCAGTTCTTC.

The CDR3 DNA sequence: TGTGCCAGCTCACCAACCTTACCCGGGACAGGGAACACCGGGGAGCTGTTTTTT. This gives the protein CASSPTLPGTGNTGELFF. The chain joins TRBV18 to TRBJ2-2; 8 positions agree with TRBD1. This CDR3 comprises 18 residues. Trimming took 2 bases from V and 1 from J; bases not matched to a gene: 9. Germline V CDR1 and CDR2: KGHSH, LQKENI. Full variable domain (outside the CDR3, taken from reference TRBV18 and TRBJ2-2): NAGVMQNPRHLVRRRGQEARLRCSPMKGHSHVYWYRQLPEEGLKFMVYLQKENIIDESGMPKERFSAEFPKEGPSILRIQQVVRGDSAAYFCASSPTLPGTGNTGELFFGEGSRLTVL.

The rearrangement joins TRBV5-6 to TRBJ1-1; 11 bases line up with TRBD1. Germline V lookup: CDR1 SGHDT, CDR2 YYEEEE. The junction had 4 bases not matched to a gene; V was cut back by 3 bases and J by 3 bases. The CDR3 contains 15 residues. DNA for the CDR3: TGTGCCAGCAGCTGGACAGGGGGCGGATACACTGAAGCTTTCTTT. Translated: CASSWTGGGYTEAFF.

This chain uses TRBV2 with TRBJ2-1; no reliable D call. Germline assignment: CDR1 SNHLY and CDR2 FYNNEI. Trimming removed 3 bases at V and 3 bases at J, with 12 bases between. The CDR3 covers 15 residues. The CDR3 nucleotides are TGTGCCAGCAGTGAGAGGCTACCACTCTACAATGAGCAGTTCTTC. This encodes CASSERLPLYNEQFF.

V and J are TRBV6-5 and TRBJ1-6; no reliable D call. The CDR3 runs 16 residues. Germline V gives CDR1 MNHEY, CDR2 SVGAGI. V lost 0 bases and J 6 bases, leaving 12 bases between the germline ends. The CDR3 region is CASSYSQQTGNSPLHF. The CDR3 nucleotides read TGTGCCAGCAGTTACTCGCAGCAGACCGGTAATTCACCCCTCCACTTT.

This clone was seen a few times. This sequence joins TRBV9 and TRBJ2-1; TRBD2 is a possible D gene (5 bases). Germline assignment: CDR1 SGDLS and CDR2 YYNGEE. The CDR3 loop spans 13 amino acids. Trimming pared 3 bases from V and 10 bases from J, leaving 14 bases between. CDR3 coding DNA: TGTGCCAGCAGCGGTGAAGCGACGGGGGAGCAGTTCTTC. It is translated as CASSGEATGEQFF.

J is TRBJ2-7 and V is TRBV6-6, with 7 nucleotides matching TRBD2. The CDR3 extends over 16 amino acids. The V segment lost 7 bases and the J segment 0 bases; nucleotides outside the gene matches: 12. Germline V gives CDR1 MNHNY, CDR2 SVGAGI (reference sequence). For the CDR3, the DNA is TGTGCCAGCAACCCCAAGCTAGCGGCGAACTCCTACGAGCAGTACTTC. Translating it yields CASNPKLAANSYEQYF.

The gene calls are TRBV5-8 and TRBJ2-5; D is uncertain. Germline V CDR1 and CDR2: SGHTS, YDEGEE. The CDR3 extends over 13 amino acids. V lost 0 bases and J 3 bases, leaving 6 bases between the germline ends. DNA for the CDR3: TGTGCCAGCAGCTTGGTGTGGGAAGAGACCCAGTACTTC. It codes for CASSLVWEETQYF. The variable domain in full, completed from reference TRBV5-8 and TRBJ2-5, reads EAGVTQSPTHLIKTRGQQATLRCSPISGHTSVYWYQQALGLGLQFLLWYDEGEERNRGNFPPRFSGRQFPNYSSELNVNALELEDSALYLCASSLVWEETQYFGPGTRLLVL.